This is a list of T cell receptor beta chains from one sample in a study of cytomegalovirus exposure and HLA in healthy donors. Sequencing used immunoSEQ multiplex PCR; TCRdb keeps in-frame clones, though not all of them. The sample carries about 100,000 clones, roughly 75% recorded once. The sample was PBMCs. These receptors were obtained from a young woman in good health and CMV-seropositive. The CDR3 runs from the conserved cysteine through the conserved F or W.

V gene	CDR3 length	CDR3 protein
TRBV19	16	CASSRQGGIGNQPQHF
TRBV5-1	14	CASSRGQGADEQFF
TRBV6-1	14	CASSAEGASEPQHF
TRBV7-2	12	CASSAWHSEAFF
TRBV19	17	CASSTLQPGQGMEPQHF
TRBV9	15	CASSVGGLAIDEQYF
TRBV5-1	15	CASWDGQGGADTQYF
TRBV14	14	CASSQERNTDTQYF
TRBV5-1	14	CASRTSGSYNEQFF
TRBV27	14	CASGLSGQYQPQHF
TRBV10-3	16	CAISGTGGSNTGELFF
TRBV27	14	CASSLSWTGYEQYF
TRBV10-3	14	CAISASLEPQGQYF
TRBV4-1	16	CASSQDGWRGLQPQHF
TRBV11-2	12	CASRQLTDTQYF
TRBV21-1	17	CASSKRGAAGLDQPQHF
TRBV5-4	15	CASSPGPSGSYEQYF
TRBV7-3	15	CASSLTGQPPNEQFF
TRBV7-9	15	CASSSNTGLTGELFF
TRBV6-5	14	CASSTARDNSPLHF
TRBV28	15	CASSNRTGGVYEQYF
TRBV5-1	14	CASSLESGGYEQYF
TRBV28	21	CASSPSWGQGNFLISYNEQFF
TRBV6-1	14	CASINGDSGNTIYF
TRBV7-8	12	CASSSREGPQHF
TRBV7-2	14	CASSLDGRGDTQYF